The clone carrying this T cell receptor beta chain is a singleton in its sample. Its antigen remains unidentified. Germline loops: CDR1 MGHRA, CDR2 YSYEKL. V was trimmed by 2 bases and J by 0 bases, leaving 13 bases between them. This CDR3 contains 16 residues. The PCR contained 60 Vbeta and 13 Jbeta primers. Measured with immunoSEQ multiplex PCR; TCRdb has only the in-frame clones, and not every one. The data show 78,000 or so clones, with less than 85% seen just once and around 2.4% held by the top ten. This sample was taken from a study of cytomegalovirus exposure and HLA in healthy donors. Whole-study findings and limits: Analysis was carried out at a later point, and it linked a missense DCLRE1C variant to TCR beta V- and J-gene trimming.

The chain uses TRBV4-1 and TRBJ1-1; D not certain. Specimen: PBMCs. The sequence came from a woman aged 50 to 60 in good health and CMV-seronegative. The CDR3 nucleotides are TGCGCCAGCAGCCAATTCCCGAGCGTGGTGAACACTGAAGCTTTCTTT. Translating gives CASSQFPSVVNTEAFF.